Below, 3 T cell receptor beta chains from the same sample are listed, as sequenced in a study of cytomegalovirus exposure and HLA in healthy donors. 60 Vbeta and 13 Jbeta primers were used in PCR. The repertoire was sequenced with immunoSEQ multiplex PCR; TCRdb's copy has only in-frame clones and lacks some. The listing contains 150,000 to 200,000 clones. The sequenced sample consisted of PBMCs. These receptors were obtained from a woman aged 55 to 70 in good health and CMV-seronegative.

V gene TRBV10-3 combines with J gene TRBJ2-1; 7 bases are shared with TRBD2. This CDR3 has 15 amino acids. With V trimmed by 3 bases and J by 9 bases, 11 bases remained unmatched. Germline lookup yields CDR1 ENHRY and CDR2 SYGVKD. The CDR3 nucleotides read TGTGCCATCAGTGATAGACTAGCTTCAAACGGTGAGCAGTTCTTC. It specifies CAISDRLASNGEQFF.

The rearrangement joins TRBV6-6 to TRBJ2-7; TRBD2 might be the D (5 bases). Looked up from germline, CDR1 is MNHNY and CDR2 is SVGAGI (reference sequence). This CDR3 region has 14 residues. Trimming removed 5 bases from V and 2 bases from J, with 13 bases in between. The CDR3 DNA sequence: TGTGCCAGCAGTCATCCCCCCGGGGCCTACGAGCAGTACTTC. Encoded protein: CASSHPPGAYEQYF.

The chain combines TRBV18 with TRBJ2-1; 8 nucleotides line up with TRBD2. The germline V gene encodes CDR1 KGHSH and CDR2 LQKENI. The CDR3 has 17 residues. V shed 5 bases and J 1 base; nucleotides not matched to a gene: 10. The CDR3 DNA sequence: TGTGCCAGCTCAAATTACGGGGGGGCCGGTTCCTACAATGAGCAGTTCTTC. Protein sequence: CASSNYGGAGSYNEQFF.